Each of the 3 T cell receptor beta chains below was sequenced from the same sample in a study of blood T cell repertoires in COVID-19. Using immunoSEQ multiplex PCR, the repertoire was profiled, and TCRdb retains in-frame clones only, with some absent. The table lists 88,000 or so clones, around 79% of them singletons. The specimen sequenced was peripheral blood. These receptors all stem from a human donor in a cohort sampled during active COVID-19.

The chain recombines TRBV7-8 with TRBJ1-2; D gene unclear. CDR3 length: 16 residues. The germline V gene encodes CDR1 SGHVS and CDR2 FQNEAQ. V was cut by 5 bases and J by 8 bases, with 24 bases left in between. CDR3 residues: CASSPWADLPSGGYTF. In DNA, the CDR3 is TGTGCCAGCAGCCCCTGGGCCGATCTGCCCTCGGGAGGCTACACCTTC.

The chain is built from TRBV19 and TRBJ1-2; a weak D match, TRBD1 (5 bases). This CDR3 is 14 amino acids long. The V and J ends lost 6 bases and 4 bases respectively, with 15 bases between them. Germline V gene data show CDR1 as LNHDA and CDR2 as SQIVND (reference sequence). CDR3 residues: CASSPGGEGYGYTF. As DNA, the CDR3 is TGTGCCAGTAGCCCCGGGGGGGAAGGCTATGGCTACACCTTC. The variable domain in full, with the rest retrieved from reference TRBV19 and TRBJ1-2, is DGGITQSPKYLFRKEGQNVTLSCEQNLNHDAMYWYRQDPGQGLRLIYYSQIVNDFQKGDIAEGYSVSREKKESFPLTVTSAQKNPTAFYLCASSPGGEGYGYTFGSGTRLTVV.

J is TRBJ2-7 and V is TRBV3-1 (or the pseudogene TRBV3-2); 12 bases fit TRBD2. The germline CDR1 and CDR2 sequences are LGHDT and YNNKEL (reference sequence). Unmatched junction bases numbered 25, after V lost 8 bases and J lost 2 bases. The length of the CDR3 is 21 residues. The CDR3 is CASLGRGVIPGLAGLTYEQYF. The CDR3 nucleotides are TGTGCCAGCCTGGGCAGGGGGGTTATCCCGGGACTAGCGGGCCTGACCTACGAGCAGTACTTC.